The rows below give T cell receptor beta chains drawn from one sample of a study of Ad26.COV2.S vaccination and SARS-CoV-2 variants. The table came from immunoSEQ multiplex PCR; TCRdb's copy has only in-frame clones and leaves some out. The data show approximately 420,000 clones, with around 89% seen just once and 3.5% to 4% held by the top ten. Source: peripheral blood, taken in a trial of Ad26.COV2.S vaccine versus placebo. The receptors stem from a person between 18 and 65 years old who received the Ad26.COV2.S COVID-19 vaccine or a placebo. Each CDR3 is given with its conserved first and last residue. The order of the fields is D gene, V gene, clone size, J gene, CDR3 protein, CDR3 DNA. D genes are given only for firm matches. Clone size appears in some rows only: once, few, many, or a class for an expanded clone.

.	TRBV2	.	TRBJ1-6	CASSQGQNQNSPLHF	TGTGCCAGCAGCCAAGGACAGAACCAAAATTCACCCCTCCACTTT
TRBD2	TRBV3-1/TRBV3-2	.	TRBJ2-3	CASSQAGGAVTQYF	TGTGCCAGCAGCCAGGCGGGGGGGGCAGTTACGCAGTATTTT
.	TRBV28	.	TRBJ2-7	CASSPPGNPPYEQYF	TGTGCCAGCAGTCCCCCTGGGAACCCCCCCTACGAGCAGTACTTC
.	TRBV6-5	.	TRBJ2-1	CASSSPYNEQFF	TGTGCCAGCAGCTCACCTTACAATGAGCAGTTCTTC
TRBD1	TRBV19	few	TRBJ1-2	CASSPYWELGTGGGYTF	TGTGCCAGTAGCCCCTACTGGGAGCTAGGGACAGGGGGTGGCTACACCTTC
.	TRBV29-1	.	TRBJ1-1	CSAKKGGNTEAFF	TGCAGCGCAAAGAAGGGGGGGAACACTGAAGCTTTCTTT
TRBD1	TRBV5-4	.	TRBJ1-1	CASSLKTGGNTEAFF	TGTGCCAGCAGCCTCAAGACAGGGGGTAACACTGAAGCTTTCTTT
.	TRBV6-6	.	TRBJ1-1	CASSYTLNTEAFF	TGTGCCAGCAGTTACACTCTGAACACTGAAGCTTTCTTT
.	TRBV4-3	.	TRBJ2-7	CASSQETVNYEQYF	TGCGCCAGCAGCCAAGAGACAGTTAACTACGAGCAGTACTTC
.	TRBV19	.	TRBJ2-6	CASRVSGANVLTF	TGTGCCAGTAGGGTCTCTGGGGCCAACGTCCTGACTTTC
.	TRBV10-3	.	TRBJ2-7	CAISESNRAGEQYF	TGTGCCATCAGTGAGTCGAACAGGGCGGGCGAGCAGTACTTC
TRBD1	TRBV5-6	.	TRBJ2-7	CASSLDRGLLRDEQYF	TGTGCCAGCAGCTTAGACAGGGGGCTATTAAGAGACGAGCAGTACTTC
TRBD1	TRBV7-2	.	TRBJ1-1	CASSLSTGVNTEAFF	TGTGCCAGCAGCTTATCGACAGGGGTGAACACTGAAGCTTTCTTT